The entry that follows covers one T cell receptor beta chain sequence. The germline CDR1 and CDR2 sequences are LGHNA and YNFKEQ. Trimming stripped 1 base from V and 2 bases from J, with 11 bases between. CDR3 length equals 15 residues. This record belongs to a study of cytomegalovirus exposure and HLA in healthy donors. The PCR employed 60 Vbeta primers together with 13 Jbeta primers. The method was immunoSEQ multiplex PCR; TCRdb's version includes in-frame clones alone and lacks a portion of them. This sample yields 95,000 to 130,000 clones, of which over 70% are seen a single time; 1.6% belongs to the top ten.

Sequences were obtained from PBMCs. The receptor was isolated from a woman younger than 30 in good health and CMV-seronegative. The chain has TRBV4-2 and TRBJ2-5, with D perhaps matching TRBD2 (5 bases). The chain's CDR3 is CASSQGKDSQETQYF. The CDR3 nucleotides are TGTGCCAGCAGCCAAGGAAAGGACTCTCAAGAGACCCAGTACTTC.